This T cell receptor beta chain was sequenced in a study of blood T cell repertoires in COVID-19. The wider study: Collection of acute and convalescent COVID-19 samples took place in the United States, Italy and Spain. The analysed material was cDNA or gDNA that came from T cells, B-cell-depleted T cells, or PBMCs.

In the source study's methods: The authors estimated nucleated cell counts from reference gene primer amplification. The data were produced by immunoSEQ multiplex PCR, yet TCRdb's version contains in-frame clones alone and is incomplete. That table is the source of V, J and clone size, and D and trimming were worked out from the DNA. The sample contains roughly 80,000 clones, about 80% of which appear only once. The V segment lost 5 bases and the J segment 6 bases; nucleotides outside the gene matches: 19. This CDR3 comprises 18 residues. Germline assignment: CDR1 SGHVS and CDR2 FNYEAQ. The V and J genes are TRBV7-6 and TRBJ1-5, with 7 bases matching TRBD1. The sequence was collected from a man in his fifties or sixties with acute or convalescent COVID-19. Material: peripheral blood. CDR3 amino acids: CASSTRRPTGPGGQPQHF. DNA for the CDR3: TGTGCCAGCAGCACCCGCCGCCCGACAGGGCCTGGGGGTCAGCCCCAGCATTTT. The full variable domain, in which reference TRBV7-6 and TRBJ1-5 provide the parts outside the CDR3, is GAGVSQSPRYKVTKRGQDVALRCDPISGHVSLYWYRQALGQGPEFLTYFNYEAQQDKSGLPNDRFSAERPEGSISTLTIQRTEQRDSAMYRCASSTRRPTGPGGQPQHFGDGTRLSIL.